This T cell receptor (beta chain) appears in the sequencing data of a study of technical replicates of blood from a few donors. Profiled with immunoSEQ multiplex PCR; TCRdb holds only in-frame clones, not every one. The repertoire holds some 83,000 clones, just under 95% seen once, with about 0.41% in the top ten. The sequenced sample was T cells isolated from PBMCs. This clonotype was obtained from a human donor in good health.

CDR3 sequence (DNA): TGCGCCAGCAGCTTGGTACTTGGTAACGAAGCTTTCTTT. Translating it yields CASSLVLGNEAFF. This chain connects TRBV5-1 to TRBJ1-1; D unresolved. The germline CDR1 and CDR2 sequences are SGHRS and YFSETQ. Trimming shortened V by 0 bases and J by 8 bases, and 11 bases separated the two germline ends. This CDR3 is 13 amino acids long.